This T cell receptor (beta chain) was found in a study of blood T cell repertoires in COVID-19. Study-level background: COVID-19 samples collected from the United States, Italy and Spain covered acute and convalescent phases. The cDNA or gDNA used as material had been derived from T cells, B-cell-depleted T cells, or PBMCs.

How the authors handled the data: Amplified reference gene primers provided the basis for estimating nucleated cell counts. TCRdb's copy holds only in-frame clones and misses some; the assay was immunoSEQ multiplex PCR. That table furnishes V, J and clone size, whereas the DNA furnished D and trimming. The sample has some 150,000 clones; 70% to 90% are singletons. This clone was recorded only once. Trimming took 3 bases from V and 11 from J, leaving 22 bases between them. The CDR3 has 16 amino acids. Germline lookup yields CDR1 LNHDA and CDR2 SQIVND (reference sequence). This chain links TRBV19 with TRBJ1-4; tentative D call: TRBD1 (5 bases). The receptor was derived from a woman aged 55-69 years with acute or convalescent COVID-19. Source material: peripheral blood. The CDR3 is CASSIGQGLNEWKLFF. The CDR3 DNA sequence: TGTGCCAGTAGTATTGGGCAGGGACTTAATGAATGGAAACTGTTTTTT.